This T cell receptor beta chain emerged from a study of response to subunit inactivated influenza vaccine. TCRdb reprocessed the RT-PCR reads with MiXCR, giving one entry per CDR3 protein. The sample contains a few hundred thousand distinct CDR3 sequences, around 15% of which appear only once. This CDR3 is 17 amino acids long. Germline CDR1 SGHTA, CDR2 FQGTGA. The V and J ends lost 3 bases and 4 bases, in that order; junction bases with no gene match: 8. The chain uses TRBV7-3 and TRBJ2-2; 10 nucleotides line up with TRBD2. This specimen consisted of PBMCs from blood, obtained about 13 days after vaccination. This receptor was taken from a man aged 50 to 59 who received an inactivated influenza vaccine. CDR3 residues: CASSFPLAGGSTGELFF. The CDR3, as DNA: TGTGCCAGCAGCTTTCCGTTAGCGGGAGGTTCCACCGGGGAGCTGTTTTTT. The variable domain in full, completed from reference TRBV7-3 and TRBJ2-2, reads GAGVSQTPSNKVTEKGKYVELRCDPISGHTALYWYRQSLGQGPEFLIYFQGTGAADDSGLPNDRFFAVRPEGSVSTLKIQRTERGDSAVYLCASSFPLAGGSTGELFFGEGSRLTVL.